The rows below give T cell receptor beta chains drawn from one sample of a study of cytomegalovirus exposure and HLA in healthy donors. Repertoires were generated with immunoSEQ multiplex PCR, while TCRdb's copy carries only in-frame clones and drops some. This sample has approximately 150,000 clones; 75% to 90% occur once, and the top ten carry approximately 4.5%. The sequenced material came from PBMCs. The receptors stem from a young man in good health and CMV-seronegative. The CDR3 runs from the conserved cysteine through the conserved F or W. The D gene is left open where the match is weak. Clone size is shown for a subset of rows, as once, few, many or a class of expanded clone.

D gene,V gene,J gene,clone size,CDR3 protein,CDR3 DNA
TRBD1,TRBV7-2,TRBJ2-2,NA,CASSRDRVGGELFF,TGTGCCAGCAGCCGGGACAGGGTGGGCGGGGAGCTGTTTTTT
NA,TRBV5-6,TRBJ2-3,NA,CASSLLQGWADTQYF,TGTGCCAGCAGCTTATTACAGGGATGGGCAGATACGCAGTATTTT
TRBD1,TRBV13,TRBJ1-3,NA,CASSSARQGRNTIYF,TGTGCCAGCAGCTCCGCCCGACAGGGTAGAAACACCATATATTTT
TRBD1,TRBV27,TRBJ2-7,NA,CASSRDREYVYEQYF,TGTGCCAGCAGTAGAGACAGGGAATACGTCTACGAGCAGTACTTC
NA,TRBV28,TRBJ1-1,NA,CASSQGTEAFF,TGTGCCAGCAGCCAGGGCACTGAAGCTTTCTTT
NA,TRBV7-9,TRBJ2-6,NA,CASSSERAKGVNVLTF,TGTGCCAGCAGCTCAGAAAGGGCCAAGGGGGTCAACGTCCTGACTTTC
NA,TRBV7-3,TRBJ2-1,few,CASSFTGDYNEQFF,TGTGCCAGCAGCTTTACGGGAGACTACAATGAGCAGTTCTTC
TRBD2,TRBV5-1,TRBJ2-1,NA,CASSFGTSDREQFF,TGCGCCAGCAGCTTCGGGACTAGCGATCGTGAGCAGTTCTTC
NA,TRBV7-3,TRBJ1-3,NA,CASSLSGGPSGNTIYF,TGTGCCAGCAGCTTAAGTGGCGGGCCCTCTGGAAACACCATATATTTT
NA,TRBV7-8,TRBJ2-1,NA,CASSSERPYYNEQFF,TGTGCCAGCAGCTCCGAGCGTCCCTATTACAATGAGCAGTTCTTC
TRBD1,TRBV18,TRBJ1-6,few,CASGPAGTGVANSPLHF,TGTGCCAGCGGACCTGCCGGGACAGGGGTGGCAAATTCACCCCTCCACTTT
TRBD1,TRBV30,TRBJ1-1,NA,CAWNRGQGLNTEAFF,TGTGCCTGGAACAGGGGACAGGGGTTGAACACTGAAGCTTTCTTT
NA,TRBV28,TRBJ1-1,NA,CASSPQTATNTEAFF,TGTGCCAGCAGCCCTCAGACAGCGACGAACACTGAAGCTTTCTTT
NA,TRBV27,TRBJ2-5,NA,CASSPGAGSQETQYF,TGTGCCAGCAGTCCCGGGGCGGGAAGTCAAGAGACCCAGTACTTC
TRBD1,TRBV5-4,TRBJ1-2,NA,CASSPRDRDGYTF,TGTGCCAGCAGCCCCCGGGACAGGGATGGCTACACCTTC
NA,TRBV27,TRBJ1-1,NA,CASSFLGRNTEAFF,TGTGCCAGCAGTTTCCTCGGTAGGAACACTGAAGCTTTCTTT
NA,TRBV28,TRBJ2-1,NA,CASSLSDNEQFF,TGTGCCAGCAGTTTATCGGACAATGAGCAGTTCTTC
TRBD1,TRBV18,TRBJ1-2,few,CASSPGQGATNYGYTF,TGTGCCAGCTCCCCGGGACAGGGGGCAACTAACTATGGCTACACCTTC
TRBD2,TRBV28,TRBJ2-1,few,CASSLGLGTSGWNEQFF,TGTGCCAGCAGTTTAGGGCTAGGGACTAGCGGTTGGAATGAGCAGTTCTTC
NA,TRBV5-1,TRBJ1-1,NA,CASSGRRLITGMNTEAFF,TGCGCCAGCAGCGGGCGTCGGCTCATTACAGGGATGAACACTGAAGCTTTCTTT
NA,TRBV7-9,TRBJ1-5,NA,CASSLAQEAALSNQPQHF,TGTGCCAGCAGCTTAGCCCAGGAGGCGGCCCTTAGCAATCAGCCCCAGCATTTT
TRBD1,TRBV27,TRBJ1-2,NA,CASSAAGGANYGYTF,TGTGCCAGCAGTGCTGCAGGGGGCGCGAACTATGGCTACACCTTC
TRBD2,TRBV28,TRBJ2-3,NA,CASIRAGSTDTQYF,TGTGCCAGCATTCGAGCGGGATCCACAGATACGCAGTATTTT
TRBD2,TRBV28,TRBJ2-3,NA,CASSWTSGRDTQYF,TGTGCCAGCAGCTGGACTAGCGGGAGGGATACGCAGTATTTT
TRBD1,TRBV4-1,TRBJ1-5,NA,CASSQGTGGNQPQHF,TGCGCCAGCAGCCAAGGGACAGGGGGGAATCAGCCCCAGCATTTT
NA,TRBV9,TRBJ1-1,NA,CASSHRDSGDTEAFF,TGTGCCAGCAGCCACAGAGACTCGGGGGACACTGAAGCTTTCTTT
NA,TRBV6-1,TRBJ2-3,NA,CASSESDSVSTDTQYF,TGTGCCAGCAGTGAGTCTGACTCCGTTAGCACAGATACGCAGTATTTT
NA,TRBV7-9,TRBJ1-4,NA,CASSPRNVGEEKLFF,TGTGCCAGCAGCCCCAGGAACGTGGGCGAGGAAAAACTGTTTTTT
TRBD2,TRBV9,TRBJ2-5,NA,CASSVGSLAGRETQYF,TGTGCCAGCAGCGTAGGAAGCCTAGCGGGAAGAGAGACCCAGTACTTC
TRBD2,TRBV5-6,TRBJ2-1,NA,CASSRYRLAGRNEQFF,TGTGCCAGCAGCCGTTACAGACTAGCGGGGCGCAATGAGCAGTTCTTC
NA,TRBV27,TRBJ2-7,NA,CASSPSPGHSYEQYF,TGTGCCAGCAGTCCTAGTCCGGGACACTCCTACGAGCAGTACTTC
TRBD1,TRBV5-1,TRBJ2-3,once,CASSLTGTGSTDTQYF,TGCGCCAGCAGCTTAACCGGGACAGGGAGCACAGATACGCAGTATTTT
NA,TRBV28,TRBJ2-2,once,CASRTDSTGELFF,TGTGCCAGTCGGACAGACAGTACCGGGGAGCTGTTTTTT
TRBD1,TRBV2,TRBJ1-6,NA,CASTFDRGHNSPLHF,TGTGCCAGCACCTTCGACAGGGGGCATAATTCACCCCTCCACTTT
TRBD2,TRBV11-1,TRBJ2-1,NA,CASSLRGTSEDYNEQFF,TGTGCCAGCAGCTTACGAGGGACTAGCGAGGACTACAATGAGCAGTTCTTC
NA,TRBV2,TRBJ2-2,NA,CASSLSLNTGELFF,TGTGCCAGCAGCTTATCCCTGAACACCGGGGAGCTGTTTTTT
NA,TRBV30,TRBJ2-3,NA,CAWRHMAPSTDTQYF,TGTGCCTGGAGACATATGGCCCCTAGCACAGATACGCAGTATTTT
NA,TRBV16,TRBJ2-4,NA,CASSQSYSPEGAKNIQYF,TGTGCCAGCAGCCAAAGCTACTCTCCGGAGGGAGCCAAAAACATTCAGTACTTC
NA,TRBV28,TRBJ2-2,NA,CASRYQDTYTGELFF,TGTGCCAGCAGATACCAGGACACTTACACCGGGGAGCTGTTTTTT
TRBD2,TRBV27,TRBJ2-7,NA,CASSSLAGPGEQYF,TGTGCCAGCAGTTCCTTAGCGGGGCCGGGCGAGCAGTACTTC
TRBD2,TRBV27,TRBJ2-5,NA,CASRSPSGTSAPRQYF,TGTGCCAGCAGGTCCCCTTCCGGGACTAGCGCCCCTCGGCAGTACTTC
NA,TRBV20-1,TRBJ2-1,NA,CSARWREQFF,TGCAGTGCTAGATGGAGGGAGCAGTTCTTC
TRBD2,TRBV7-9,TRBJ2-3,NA,CASSSSTSGAFSTDTQYF,TGTGCCAGCAGCTCCTCGACTAGCGGGGCATTCAGCACAGATACGCAGTATTTT
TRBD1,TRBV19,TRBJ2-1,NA,CASSLEDRAKLNNEQFF,TGTGCCAGTAGCCTCGAGGACAGGGCGAAATTGAATAATGAGCAGTTCTTC
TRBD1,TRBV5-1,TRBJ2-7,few,CASSSTGYYEQYF,TGCGCCAGCAGCTCGACAGGGTACTACGAGCAGTACTTC
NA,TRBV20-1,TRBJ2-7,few,CSAIQGDQLF,TGCAGTGCTATACAGGGTGACCAACTCTTC
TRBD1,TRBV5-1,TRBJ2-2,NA,CASSYRGPGELFF,TGCGCCAGCAGCTACAGGGGGCCCGGGGAGCTGTTTTTT
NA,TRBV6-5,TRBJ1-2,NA,CASRTPGRHGYTF,TGTGCCAGCAGAACCCCCGGGAGGCATGGCTACACCTTC
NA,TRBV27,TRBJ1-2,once,CASRQQGWDYGYTF,TGTGCCAGCAGGCAACAGGGATGGGACTATGGCTACACCTTC
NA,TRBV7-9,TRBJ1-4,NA,CASSLYPKGRGEKLFF,TGTGCCAGCAGCTTATACCCGAAAGGCCGGGGTGAAAAACTGTTTTTT
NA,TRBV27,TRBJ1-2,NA,CASSLREDYGYTF,TGTGCCAGCAGTTTACGAGAGGACTATGGCTACACCTTC
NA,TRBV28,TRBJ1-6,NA,CASSFRTAWEPLHF,TGTGCCAGCAGTTTCCGGACAGCTTGGGAGCCCCTCCACTTT
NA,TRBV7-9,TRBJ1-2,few,CASSFEGVSYGYTF,TGTGCCAGCAGCTTTGAAGGGGTTTCCTATGGCTACACCTTC
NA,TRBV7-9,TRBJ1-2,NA,CASSPDQARGYTF,TGTGCCAGCAGCCCTGACCAAGCTAGAGGCTACACCTTC
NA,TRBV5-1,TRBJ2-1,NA,CASSLASGRNERFF,TGCGCCAGCAGCTTGGCCTCAGGGAGGAATGAGCGGTTCTTC